These T cell receptor beta chains were read from a single sample in a study of blood T cell repertoires in COVID-19. Generated by immunoSEQ multiplex PCR, the TCRdb table keeps only in-frame clones and is missing some. Among a few hundred thousand clones listed, 92% were seen once. The sequenced sample consisted of PBMCs or T cells enriched from blood (not recorded which). The source is a woman under 40 who had recovered from COVID-19. Each CDR3 is given with its conserved first and last residue. The D gene is left open where the match is weak.

j_call d_call v_call cdr3_aa
TRBJ1-5 - TRBV28 CASSFSSGFSNQPQHF
TRBJ2-7 - TRBV4-2 CASSQATGDSIYEQYF
TRBJ2-2 - TRBV6-6 CASIRFQGGFGTGELFF
TRBJ2-1 - TRBV19 CASSKPARNEQFF
TRBJ1-1 TRBD1 TRBV7-8 CASSLRRDRAVGGAFF
TRBJ2-1 TRBD1 TRBV4-1 CASSQEGGSTNEQFF
TRBJ1-1 - TRBV27 CAISCAEAFF
TRBJ2-3 TRBD2 TRBV18 CASSPREIGGTTDTQYF
TRBJ1-1 TRBD1 TRBV9 CASSVQGAQSPAFF
TRBJ1-4 TRBD1 TRBV6-5 CASRPTGGTNEKLFF
TRBJ1-5 TRBD1 TRBV19 CASSIHRGQGPQHF
TRBJ2-5 - TRBV5-1 CASSSRQIETQYF
TRBJ2-1 - TRBV7-6 CASSLESLSYNEQFF
TRBJ1-5 - TRBV28 CASSESGTNQPQHF
TRBJ2-3 - TRBV29-1 CSVTRGSTDTQYF
TRBJ2-1 TRBD2 TRBV10-3 CAISVSGSTYNEQFF
TRBJ1-1 - TRBV7-9 CASSLIQGNTEAFF
TRBJ2-7 - TRBV10-2 CASSEPGVSYEQYF
TRBJ2-5 - TRBV7-2 CASSMDLQETQYF
TRBJ2-4 TRBD1 TRBV7-2 CASGTGRNIQYF
TRBJ1-2 TRBD1 TRBV18 CASSPRSRTGEGRGYTF
TRBJ2-1 TRBD2 TRBV10-3 CAISDQGTSGSYNEQFF
TRBJ2-7 TRBD2 TRBV11-2 CASSSLAGGLEEQYF
TRBJ2-2 - TRBV7-2 CASPRGRGNTGELFF
TRBJ2-1 TRBD2 TRBV3-1/TRBV3-2 CASSPYKTGLAGLNEQFF
TRBJ2-7 - TRBV18 CASSPGSGIYEQYF
TRBJ2-1 - TRBV28 CASLSGRGSFNEQFF
TRBJ1-1 - TRBV4-3 CASSQDAGEAFF
TRBJ2-2 TRBD2 TRBV12-5 CASGSYLAGNTGELFF
TRBJ2-7 - TRBV12-3/TRBV12-4 CASSLGGSESF
TRBJ1-2 TRBD1 TRBV11-1 CASSPGQGYGYTF
TRBJ2-7 TRBD1 TRBV28 CASSSSGTGGDEQYF
TRBJ1-2 TRBD1 TRBV19 CVSSSTGGMISGYTF
TRBJ2-2 - TRBV6-2/TRBV6-3 CASSSFQGITGELFF
TRBJ2-3 TRBD1 TRBV5-8 CASSYGTGSYVTDTQYF
TRBJ1-3 - TRBV3-1/TRBV3-2 CASSQDLGGAGNTIYF
TRBJ1-2 - TRBV9 CASSVLLTDGYTF
TRBJ2-7 - TRBV6-1 CASSEIWAGPPYEQYF
TRBJ1-1 TRBD1 TRBV4-3 CASSRELPGGPNTEAFF
TRBJ2-2 TRBD1 TRBV6-5 CASSYWDRNTGELFF
TRBJ1-3 - TRBV28 CASSLGNTIYF
TRBJ1-4 TRBD1 TRBV4-3 CASSHGQGDEKLFF
TRBJ2-7 TRBD2 TRBV7-2 CASSYGLAGVYEQYF
TRBJ2-7 - TRBV20-1 CSAPGGPEQYF
TRBJ1-6 - TRBV20-1 CSASVGDNSPLHF
TRBJ1-1 - TRBV18 CASSLKTGNTEAFF
TRBJ1-2 - TRBV4-2 CASSQGGGLTYGYTF
TRBJ1-2 TRBD1 TRBV28 CASSPDRGLYGYTF
TRBJ1-3 TRBD1 TRBV6-5 CASTTGGSGNTIYF
TRBJ1-2 TRBD1 TRBV28 CASSLGQPYGYTF
TRBJ2-1 - TRBV5-1 CASSTLQSSSYNEQFF
TRBJ1-4 TRBD1 TRBV7-2 CASSPRQGPNEKLFF
TRBJ2-1 - TRBV20-1 CSARVVNEQFF
TRBJ2-1 TRBD1 TRBV19 CASSKTGEYNEQFF
TRBJ1-5 - TRBV9 CASSPEGGNQPQHF